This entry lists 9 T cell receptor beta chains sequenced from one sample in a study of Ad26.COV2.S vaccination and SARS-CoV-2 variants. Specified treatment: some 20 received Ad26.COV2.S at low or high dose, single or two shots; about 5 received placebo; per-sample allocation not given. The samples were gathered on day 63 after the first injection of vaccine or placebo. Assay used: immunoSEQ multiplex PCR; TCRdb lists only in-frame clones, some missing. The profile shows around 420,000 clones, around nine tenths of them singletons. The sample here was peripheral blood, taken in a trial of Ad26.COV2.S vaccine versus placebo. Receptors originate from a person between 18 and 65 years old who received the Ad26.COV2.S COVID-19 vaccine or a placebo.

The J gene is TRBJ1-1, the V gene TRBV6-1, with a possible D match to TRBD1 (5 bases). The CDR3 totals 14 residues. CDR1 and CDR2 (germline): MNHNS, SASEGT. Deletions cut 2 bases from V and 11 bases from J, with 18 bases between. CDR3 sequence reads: CASSEFWGYNKAFF. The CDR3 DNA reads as TGTGCCAGCAGTGAATTTTGGGGGTACAATAAGGCTTTCTTT.

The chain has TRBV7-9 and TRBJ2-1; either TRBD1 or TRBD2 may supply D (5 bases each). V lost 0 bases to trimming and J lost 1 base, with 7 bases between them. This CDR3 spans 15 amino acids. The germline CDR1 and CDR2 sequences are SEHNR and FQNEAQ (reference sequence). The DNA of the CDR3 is TGTGCCAGCAGCTTAGCGGGACGGTCCTACAATGAGCAGTTCTTC. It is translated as CASSLAGRSYNEQFF.

For the CDR3, the DNA is TGTGCCAGCAGCCTGCCACCAAGCTCCTATAATTCACCCCTCCACTTT. It translates to CASSLPPSSYNSPLHF. The gene calls are TRBV28 and TRBJ1-6; D remains ambiguous. Between the trimmed V and J ends, which lost 6 bases and 0 bases, there was a span of 12 bases. The CDR3 is 16 amino acids. Germline CDR1 MDHEN, CDR2 SYDVKM.

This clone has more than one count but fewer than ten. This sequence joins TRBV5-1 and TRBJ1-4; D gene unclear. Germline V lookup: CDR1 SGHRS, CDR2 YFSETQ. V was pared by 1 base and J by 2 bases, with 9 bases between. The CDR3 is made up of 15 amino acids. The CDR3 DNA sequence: TGCGCCAGCAGCTTGCTAACTGGGACTAATGAAAAACTGTTTTTT. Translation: CASSLLTGTNEKLFF.

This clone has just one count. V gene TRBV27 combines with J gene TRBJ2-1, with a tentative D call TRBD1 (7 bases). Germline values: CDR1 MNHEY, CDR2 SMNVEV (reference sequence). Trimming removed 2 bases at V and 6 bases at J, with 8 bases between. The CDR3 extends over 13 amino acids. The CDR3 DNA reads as TGTGCCAGCAGTTTACAGGGGGGCAATGAGCAGTTCTTC. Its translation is CASSLQGGNEQFF.

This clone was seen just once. The CDR3 reads CASSSLRGLLPYEQYF. The CDR3 nucleotides read TGTGCCAGCAGTTCCCTTAGGGGACTTTTACCTTACGAGCAGTACTTC. The chain is built from TRBV6-2 or TRBV6-3 and TRBJ2-7, with D perhaps TRBD2 (6 bases). This CDR3 is 16 amino acids long. Trimming removed 4 bases at V and 4 bases at J, with 20 bases between. From germline, CDR1 is MNHEY and CDR2 SVGEGT.

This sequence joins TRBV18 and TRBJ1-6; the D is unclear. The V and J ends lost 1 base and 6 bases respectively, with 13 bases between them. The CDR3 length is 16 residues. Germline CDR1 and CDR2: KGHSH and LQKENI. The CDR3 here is CASSPLAAQPNSPLHF. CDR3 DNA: TGTGCCAGCTCACCACTGGCTGCTCAGCCTAATTCACCCCTCCACTTT.

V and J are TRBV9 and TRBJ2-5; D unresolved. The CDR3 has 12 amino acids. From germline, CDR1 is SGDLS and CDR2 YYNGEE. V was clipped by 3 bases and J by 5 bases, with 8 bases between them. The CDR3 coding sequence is TGTGCCAGCAGCGGTGTGGACGAGACCCAGTACTTC. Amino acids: CASSGVDETQYF.

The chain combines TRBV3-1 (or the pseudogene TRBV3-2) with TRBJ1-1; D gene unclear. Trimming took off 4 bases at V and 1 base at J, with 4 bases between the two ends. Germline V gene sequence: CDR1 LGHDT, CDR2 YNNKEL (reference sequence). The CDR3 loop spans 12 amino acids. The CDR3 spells CASSRENTEAFF. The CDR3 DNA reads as TGTGCCAGCAGCCGAGAGAACACTGAAGCTTTCTTT.